The rows below give T cell receptor beta chains drawn from one sample of a study of metastatic and nonmetastatic thyroid tumors. MiXCR reprocessed the PCR reads for TCRdb. The repertoire includes about 16,000 clones, approximately 31% of them detected once, and around 13% sits in the top ten. The specimen was tumor tissue. Every receptor here comes from a male donor with papillary thyroid cancer or a benign thyroid nodule (not recorded which). Some clones in this sample may be carry-over from other donors' samples. Each CDR3 is given without its conserved first and last residue. A clone size is listed for some rows: how often the clone was seen (once, few, many), or a class if it is expanded.

j_call: TRBJ2-2; clone_size: -; v_call: TRBV5-1; cdr3_aa: ASSPGLNTGELF
j_call: TRBJ1-1; clone_size: -; v_call: TRBV5-8; cdr3_aa: ASSLTPGQAF
j_call: TRBJ1-6; clone_size: -; v_call: TRBV3-1; cdr3_aa: GSSRLNRNSPLH
j_call: TRBJ2-7; clone_size: -; v_call: TRBV5-1; cdr3_aa: ASSFGGNDEQY
j_call: TRBJ1-2; clone_size: -; v_call: TRBV24-1; cdr3_aa: ATSEGDRGIYGYT
j_call: TRBJ2-7; clone_size: few; v_call: TRBV6-1; cdr3_aa: ASSELVFPHYEQY
j_call: TRBJ2-1; clone_size: -; v_call: TRBV19; cdr3_aa: ASSGGLSYNEQF
j_call: TRBJ2-7; clone_size: many; v_call: TRBV20-1; cdr3_aa: SARADYEQY
j_call: TRBJ2-2; clone_size: -; v_call: TRBV5-1; cdr3_aa: ASSLLPSENTGELF
j_call: TRBJ2-3; clone_size: few; v_call: TRBV7-9; cdr3_aa: ASGSFVGTDTQY
j_call: TRBJ1-2; clone_size: -; v_call: TRBV7-3; cdr3_aa: ASSLDPGVLQGYT
j_call: TRBJ2-7; clone_size: -; v_call: TRBV28; cdr3_aa: ASGLPDGYEQY
j_call: TRBJ1-3; clone_size: few; v_call: TRBV12-3/TRBV12-4; cdr3_aa: ASSFDGLGRGNNADAIY
j_call: TRBJ2-1; clone_size: medium-sized; v_call: TRBV7-3; cdr3_aa: ASSLTSGGAIEQF
j_call: TRBJ1-6; clone_size: large; v_call: TRBV5-1; cdr3_aa: ASSDLIPGDSYNSPLH
j_call: TRBJ2-7; clone_size: few; v_call: TRBV12-3/TRBV12-4; cdr3_aa: ASSPGQGRLYEQY
j_call: TRBJ2-5; clone_size: many; v_call: TRBV7-3; cdr3_aa: ASSRLPRGETQY
j_call: TRBJ2-1; clone_size: many; v_call: TRBV2; cdr3_aa: ATGTSELYEQF
j_call: TRBJ2-2; clone_size: -; v_call: TRBV6-1; cdr3_aa: ASSEEVFVELF
j_call: TRBJ2-7; clone_size: -; v_call: TRBV7-2; cdr3_aa: ASSLGGLVSYEQY
j_call: TRBJ2-5; clone_size: -; v_call: TRBV25-1; cdr3_aa: ASSMGTRDQETQY
j_call: TRBJ2-1; clone_size: -; v_call: TRBV20-1; cdr3_aa: SARDFGTSTSSYNEQF
j_call: TRBJ1-1; clone_size: -; v_call: TRBV11-3; cdr3_aa: ASSLGTGMTEAF
j_call: TRBJ2-7; clone_size: -; v_call: TRBV6-1; cdr3_aa: ASRTPWGAGGYEQY
j_call: TRBJ2-7; clone_size: few; v_call: TRBV19; cdr3_aa: ASSQGAVGSYEQY
j_call: TRBJ2-3; clone_size: few; v_call: TRBV6-1; cdr3_aa: ASSEALAGADTQY
j_call: TRBJ2-7; clone_size: -; v_call: TRBV20-1; cdr3_aa: SAREAGFYEQY
j_call: TRBJ1-1; clone_size: many; v_call: TRBV6-1; cdr3_aa: ASSIILNTEAF
j_call: TRBJ2-7; clone_size: many; v_call: TRBV30; cdr3_aa: AWRLAGAGLQY
j_call: TRBJ2-1; clone_size: -; v_call: TRBV10-3; cdr3_aa: AISDQGHNEQF
j_call: TRBJ2-3; clone_size: -; v_call: TRBV24-1; cdr3_aa: ATSDPLPGQSNTQY
j_call: TRBJ2-5; clone_size: many; v_call: TRBV5-6; cdr3_aa: ASSYGLAGGPETQY
j_call: TRBJ2-2; clone_size: many; v_call: TRBV6-1; cdr3_aa: ASSVVRGGNTGELF
j_call: TRBJ1-4; clone_size: medium-sized; v_call: TRBV11-2; cdr3_aa: ASSFREKREKLF
j_call: TRBJ2-3; clone_size: medium-sized; v_call: TRBV12-5; cdr3_aa: ASGLRASGWDTQY
j_call: TRBJ2-1; clone_size: -; v_call: TRBV28; cdr3_aa: ASSPPSGQGAIKF
j_call: TRBJ1-5; clone_size: few; v_call: TRBV27; cdr3_aa: ASSLTGVGNQPQH
j_call: TRBJ1-3; clone_size: medium-sized; v_call: TRBV12-3/TRBV12-4; cdr3_aa: ASSLRYSGNTIY
j_call: TRBJ2-7; clone_size: -; v_call: TRBV5-1; cdr3_aa: ASSLGGSPSYEQY
j_call: TRBJ2-6; clone_size: medium-sized; v_call: TRBV2; cdr3_aa: ASSRDSGANVLT
j_call: TRBJ2-7; clone_size: -; v_call: TRBV20-1; cdr3_aa: SARRQPAYEQY
j_call: TRBJ1-2; clone_size: medium-sized; v_call: TRBV11-2; cdr3_aa: ASSLGGVGGYT
j_call: TRBJ2-1; clone_size: many; v_call: TRBV28; cdr3_aa: ASRPTSGIYNEQF
j_call: TRBJ1-1; clone_size: medium-sized; v_call: TRBV5-1; cdr3_aa: ASSWTENTEAF
j_call: TRBJ1-2; clone_size: -; v_call: TRBV5-6; cdr3_aa: ASSLGQYGYT
j_call: TRBJ1-2; clone_size: medium-sized; v_call: TRBV19; cdr3_aa: ATAAGFGYGYT
j_call: TRBJ2-7; clone_size: many; v_call: TRBV4-1; cdr3_aa: ASSQEPPGSSSYEQY
j_call: TRBJ2-1; clone_size: -; v_call: TRBV5-6; cdr3_aa: ASSLDGGAFYNEQF
j_call: TRBJ2-1; clone_size: -; v_call: TRBV6-2/TRBV6-3; cdr3_aa: ASRGLAGGTGDPYNEQF
j_call: TRBJ1-2; clone_size: -; v_call: TRBV28; cdr3_aa: ASRLLLSQRFYGYT
j_call: TRBJ2-7; clone_size: -; v_call: TRBV11-1; cdr3_aa: ASTPGLAGGRDEQY
j_call: TRBJ2-4; clone_size: -; v_call: TRBV30; cdr3_aa: AWSVGDIQY
j_call: TRBJ1-2; clone_size: many; v_call: TRBV3-1; cdr3_aa: ASSQDYVIGYGYT
j_call: TRBJ1-2; clone_size: medium-sized; v_call: TRBV14; cdr3_aa: ASSHSGDRLNYGYT
j_call: TRBJ1-2; clone_size: few; v_call: TRBV6-1; cdr3_aa: ASSEAGFASFSYGYT
j_call: TRBJ2-5; clone_size: many; v_call: TRBV2; cdr3_aa: ASNRQNQETQY